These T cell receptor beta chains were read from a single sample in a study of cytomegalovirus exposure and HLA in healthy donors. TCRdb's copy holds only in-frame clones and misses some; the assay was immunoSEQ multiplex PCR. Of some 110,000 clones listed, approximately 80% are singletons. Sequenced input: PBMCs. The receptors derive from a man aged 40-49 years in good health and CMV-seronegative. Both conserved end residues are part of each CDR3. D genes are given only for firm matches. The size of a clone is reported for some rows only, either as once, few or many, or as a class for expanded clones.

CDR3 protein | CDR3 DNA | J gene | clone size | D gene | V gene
CASSLDTGSGSPLHF | TGTGCCAGCAGCTTGGACACAGGGTCGGGCTCACCCCTCCACTTT | TRBJ1-6 | NA | NA | TRBV5-6
CATSRAAGFDEQYF | TGTGCCACCAGCAGAGCCGCAGGGTTCGACGAGCAGTACTTC | TRBJ2-7 | few | NA | TRBV15
CASSYDGRGEQYF | TGTGCCAGCAGTTACGACGGTCGGGGTGAGCAGTACTTC | TRBJ2-7 | NA | NA | TRBV6-6
CASSSGTGGATTEAFF | TGTGCCAGCAGTTCCGGGACAGGGGGCGCGACCACTGAAGCTTTCTTT | TRBJ1-1 | few | TRBD1 | TRBV6-5
CASSLGTGINNSPLHF | TGTGCCAGCAGCTTGGGGACAGGGATTAATAATTCACCCCTCCACTTT | TRBJ1-6 | NA | TRBD1 | TRBV5-4
CASSPNRGKDYGYTF | TGTGCCAGCTCACCTAACAGGGGAAAGGACTATGGCTACACCTTC | TRBJ1-2 | NA | TRBD1 | TRBV18
CASSRGYEQYF | TGTGCCAGCTCACGGGGATACGAGCAGTACTTC | TRBJ2-7 | once | NA | TRBV21-1
CASSLDTGSGYTF | TGTGCCAGCAGCTTGGACACGGGTAGTGGCTACACCTTC | TRBJ1-2 | NA | NA | TRBV5-4
CASSLSDSGANVLTF | TGTGCCAGCAGTTTGTCAGACTCTGGGGCCAACGTCCTGACTTTC | TRBJ2-6 | NA | NA | TRBV27
CASSPSPGSSGNTIYF | TGTGCCAGCTCACCATCCCCCGGGAGCTCTGGAAACACCATATATTTT | TRBJ1-3 | NA | NA | TRBV18
CASRLLGGGTEAFF | TGTGCCAGCAGACTCCTCGGGGGGGGAACTGAAGCTTTCTTT | TRBJ1-1 | NA | NA | TRBV6-5
CASSLYAGANTGELFF | TGTGCCAGCAGCTTGTACGCAGGGGCGAACACCGGGGAGCTGTTTTTT | TRBJ2-2 | few | NA | TRBV5-4
CSVGHRSYEQYF | TGCAGCGTTGGTCACAGGTCCTACGAGCAGTACTTC | TRBJ2-7 | NA | NA | TRBV29-1
CAWRTNGEKLFF | TGTGCCTGGCGGACAAACGGTGAAAAACTGTTTTTT | TRBJ1-4 | NA | NA | TRBV30
CASSWTGGLNTEAFF | TGTGCCAGCAGCTGGACAGGGGGCTTGAACACTGAAGCTTTCTTT | TRBJ1-1 | few | TRBD1 | TRBV5-4
CASSAGGQSSYEQYF | TGTGCCAGCAGCGCCGGCGGCCAAAGCTCCTACGAGCAGTACTTC | TRBJ2-7 | NA | NA | TRBV9
CATISTSGANEQFF | TGTGCCACCATTTCGACTAGCGGGGCGAATGAGCAGTTCTTC | TRBJ2-1 | few | TRBD2 | TRBV7-2
CASSVSTGSFNEKLFF | TGTGCCAGCAGCGTGAGCACAGGCTCTTTTAATGAAAAACTGTTTTTT | TRBJ1-4 | NA | NA | TRBV9